This paragraph covers one T cell receptor beta chain sequence. Its antigen is as yet unknown. This record belongs to a study of regulatory T cells in long-lasting Graves disease. Whole-study results and caveats: Less diverse TCR repertoires were seen in persistent Graves' patients than in newly diagnosed ones.

CDR3-region Arm-PCR and iRepertoire HTBI primers produced the TCR beta libraries. TCRdb analysed the multiplex PCR reads with MiXCR anew, one entry per CDR3 protein. The sample lists around 400,000 distinct CDR3 sequences; 21% were seen once. Sample time point: persistent/refractory GD, antithyroid drugs over 5 years with positive TRAb. Making the TCR library involved RNA that had been extracted from PBMCs. Germline values: CDR1 SGHVS, CDR2 FNYEAQ. J was trimmed by 2 bases and V by 5 bases; bases with no gene match: 9. The CDR3 covers 17 residues. The rearrangement joins TRBV7-6 to TRBJ2-7; 13 nucleotides agree with TRBD2. Sequenced here: peripheral blood mononuclear cells (PBMCs), sampled when the disease was refractory, from a patient treated with antithyroid drugs. This TCR was sampled from a female donor with Graves disease. This chain's CDR3 is CASSPGLAGVQPYEQYF. CDR3 DNA: TGTGCCAGCAGCCCCGGACTAGCGGGGGTACAACCCTACGAGCAGTACTTC.